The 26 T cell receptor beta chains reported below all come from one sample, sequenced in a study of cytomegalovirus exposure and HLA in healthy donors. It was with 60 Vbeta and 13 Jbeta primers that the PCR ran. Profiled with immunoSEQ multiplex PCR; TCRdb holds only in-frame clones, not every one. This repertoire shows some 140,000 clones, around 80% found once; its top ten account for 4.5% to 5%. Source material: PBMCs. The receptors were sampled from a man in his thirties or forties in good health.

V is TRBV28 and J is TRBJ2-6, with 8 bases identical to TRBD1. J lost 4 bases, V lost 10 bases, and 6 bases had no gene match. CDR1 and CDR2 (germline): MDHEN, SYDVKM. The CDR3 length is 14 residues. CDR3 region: CATSGGAGANVLTF. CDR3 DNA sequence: TGTGCCACGTCAGGGGGCGCGGGGGCCAACGTCCTGACTTTC.

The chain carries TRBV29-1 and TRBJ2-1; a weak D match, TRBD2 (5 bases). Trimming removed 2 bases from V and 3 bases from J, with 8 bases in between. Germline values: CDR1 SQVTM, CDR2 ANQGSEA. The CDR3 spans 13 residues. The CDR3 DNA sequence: TGCAGCGTTGAAAAGCGGAACTACAATGAGCAGTTCTTC. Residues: CSVEKRNYNEQFF.

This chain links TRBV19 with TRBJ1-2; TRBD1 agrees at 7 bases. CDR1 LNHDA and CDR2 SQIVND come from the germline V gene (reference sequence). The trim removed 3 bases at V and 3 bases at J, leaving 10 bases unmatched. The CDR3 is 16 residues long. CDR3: CASSIFDWGQYYGYTF. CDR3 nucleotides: TGTGCCAGTAGTATCTTCGACTGGGGACAGTACTATGGCTACACCTTC. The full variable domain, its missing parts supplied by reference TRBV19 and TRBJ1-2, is DGGITQSPKYLFRKEGQNVTLSCEQNLNHDAMYWYRQDPGQGLRLIYYSQIVNDFQKGDIAEGYSVSREKKESFPLTVTSAQKNPTAFYLCASSIFDWGQYYGYTFGSGTRLTVV.

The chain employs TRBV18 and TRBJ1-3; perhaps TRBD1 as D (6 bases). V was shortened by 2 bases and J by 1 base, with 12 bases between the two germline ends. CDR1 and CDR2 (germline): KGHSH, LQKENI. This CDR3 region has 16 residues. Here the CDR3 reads CASSPNRVSSGNTIYF. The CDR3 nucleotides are TGTGCCAGCTCACCAAACAGGGTATCTTCTGGAAACACCATATATTTT.

CDR3 loop: CASSESRVETQYF. The DNA of the CDR3 is TGCGCCAGCAGTGAGTCGCGTGTGGAGACCCAGTACTTC. V is TRBV10-1 and J is TRBJ2-5; D call uncertain. Trimming left V 0 bases short and J 5 bases short, with 7 bases between. The germline CDR1 and CDR2 sequences are WNHNN and SYGVQD (reference sequence). The CDR3 totals 13 residues.

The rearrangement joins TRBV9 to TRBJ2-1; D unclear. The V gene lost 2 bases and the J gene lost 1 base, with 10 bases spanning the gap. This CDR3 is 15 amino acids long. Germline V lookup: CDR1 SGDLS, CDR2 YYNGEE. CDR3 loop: CASSVMWASYNEQFF. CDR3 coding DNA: TGTGCCAGCAGCGTGATGTGGGCTTCCTACAATGAGCAGTTCTTC.

CDR3 in DNA: TGCAGCGTTGAGGGGGCGAGTGGCTACACCTTC. This encodes CSVEGASGYTF. V gene TRBV29-1 combines with J gene TRBJ1-2, with D possibly matching TRBD1 (6 bases). Germline V lookup: CDR1 SQVTM, CDR2 ANQGSEA. Trimming took off 3 bases at V and 7 bases at J, with 9 bases between the two ends. The CDR3 runs to 11 residues.

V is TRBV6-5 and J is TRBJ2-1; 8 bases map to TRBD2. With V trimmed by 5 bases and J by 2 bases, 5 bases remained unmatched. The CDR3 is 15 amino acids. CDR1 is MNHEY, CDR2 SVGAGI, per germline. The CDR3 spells CASSLSGSTYNEQFF. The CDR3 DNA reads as TGTGCCAGCAGTCTCAGCGGGAGCACCTACAATGAGCAGTTCTTC.

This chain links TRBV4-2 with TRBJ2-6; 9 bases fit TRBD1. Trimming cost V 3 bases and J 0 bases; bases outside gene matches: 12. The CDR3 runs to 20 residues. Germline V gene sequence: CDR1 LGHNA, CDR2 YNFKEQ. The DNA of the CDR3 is TGTGCCAGCAGCCATCCATCGCCGGGACAGGGTAACTCTGGGGCCAACGTCCTGACTTTC. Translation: CASSHPSPGQGNSGANVLTF.

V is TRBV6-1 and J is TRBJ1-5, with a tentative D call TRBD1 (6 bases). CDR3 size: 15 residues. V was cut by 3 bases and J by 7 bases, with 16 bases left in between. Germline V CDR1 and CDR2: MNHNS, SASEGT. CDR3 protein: CASSEQGRKGQPQHF. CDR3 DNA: TGTGCCAGCAGTGAGCAGGGGAGAAAGGGCCAGCCCCAGCATTTT.

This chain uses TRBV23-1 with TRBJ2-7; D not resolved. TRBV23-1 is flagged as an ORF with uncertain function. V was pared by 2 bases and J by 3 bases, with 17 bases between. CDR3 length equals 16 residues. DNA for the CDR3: TGCGCCAGCAGTCAAACATCCCTCCCCCTCCACTACGAGCAGTACTTC. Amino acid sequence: CASSQTSLPLHYEQYF.

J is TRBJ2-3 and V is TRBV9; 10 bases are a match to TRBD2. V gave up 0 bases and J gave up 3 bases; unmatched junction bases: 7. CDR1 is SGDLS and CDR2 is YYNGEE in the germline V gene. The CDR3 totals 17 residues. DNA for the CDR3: TGTGCCAGCAGCGTAGGGGCTAGCGGGAGTGGGACAGATACGCAGTATTTT. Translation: CASSVGASGSGTDTQYF.

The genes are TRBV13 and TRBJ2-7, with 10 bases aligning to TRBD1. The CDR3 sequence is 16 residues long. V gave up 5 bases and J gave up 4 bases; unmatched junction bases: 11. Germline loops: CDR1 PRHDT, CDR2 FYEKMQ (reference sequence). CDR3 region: CASSRGQGGVGYEQYF. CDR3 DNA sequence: TGTGCCAGCAGCCGAGGACAGGGGGGAGTAGGTTACGAGCAGTACTTC.

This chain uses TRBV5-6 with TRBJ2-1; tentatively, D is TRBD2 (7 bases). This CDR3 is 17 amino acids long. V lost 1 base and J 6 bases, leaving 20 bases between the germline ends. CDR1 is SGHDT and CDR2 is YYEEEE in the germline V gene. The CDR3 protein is CASSLWGGGLRANEQFF. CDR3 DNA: TGTGCCAGCAGCTTGTGGGGAGGGGGGCTTCGGGCCAATGAGCAGTTCTTC. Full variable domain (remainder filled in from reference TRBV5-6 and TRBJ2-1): DAGVTQSPTHLIKTRGQQVTLRCSPKSGHDTVSWYQQALGQGPQFIFQYYEEEERQRGNFPDRFSGHQFPNYSSELNVNALLLGDSALYLCASSLWGGGLRANEQFFGPGTRLTVL.

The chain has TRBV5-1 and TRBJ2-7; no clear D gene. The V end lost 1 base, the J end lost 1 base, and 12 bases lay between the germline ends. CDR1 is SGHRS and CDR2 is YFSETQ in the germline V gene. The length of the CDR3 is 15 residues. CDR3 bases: TGCGCCAGCAGCTTGTCCCCGGGTTGGTCCTACGAGCAGTACTTC. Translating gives CASSLSPGWSYEQYF.

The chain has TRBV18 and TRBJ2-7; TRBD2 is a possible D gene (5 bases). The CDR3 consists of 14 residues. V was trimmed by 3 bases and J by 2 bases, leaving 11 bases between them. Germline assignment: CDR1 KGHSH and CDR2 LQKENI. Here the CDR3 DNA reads TGTGCCAGCTCACCTTCGGACGGGACCTACGAGCAGTACTTC. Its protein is CASSPSDGTYEQYF.

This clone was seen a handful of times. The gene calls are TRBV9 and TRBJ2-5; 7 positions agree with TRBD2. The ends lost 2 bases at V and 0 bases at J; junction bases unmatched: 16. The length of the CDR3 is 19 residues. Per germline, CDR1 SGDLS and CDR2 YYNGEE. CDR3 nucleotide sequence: TGTGCCAGCAGCGTGAGTGGGACTACCCCCGTCGTCTACCAAGAGACCCAGTACTTC. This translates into CASSVSGTTPVVYQETQYF.

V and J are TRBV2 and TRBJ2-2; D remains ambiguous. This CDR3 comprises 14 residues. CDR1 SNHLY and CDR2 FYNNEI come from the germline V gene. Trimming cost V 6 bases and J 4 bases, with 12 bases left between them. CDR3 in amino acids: CASRPYVSTGELFF. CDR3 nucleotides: TGTGCCAGCAGGCCATACGTGAGCACCGGGGAGCTGTTTTTT.

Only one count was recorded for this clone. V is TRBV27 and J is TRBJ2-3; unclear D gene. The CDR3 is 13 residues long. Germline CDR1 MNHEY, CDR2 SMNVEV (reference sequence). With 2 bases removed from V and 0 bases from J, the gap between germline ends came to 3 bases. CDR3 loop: CASSLGSTDTQYF. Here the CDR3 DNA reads TGTGCCAGCAGTTTAGGCAGCACAGATACGCAGTATTTT.

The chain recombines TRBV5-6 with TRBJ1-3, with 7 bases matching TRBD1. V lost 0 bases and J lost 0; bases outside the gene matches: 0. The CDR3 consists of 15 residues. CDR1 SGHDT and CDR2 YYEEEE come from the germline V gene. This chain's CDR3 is CASSLAGGSGNTIYF. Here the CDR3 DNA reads TGTGCCAGCAGCTTGGCAGGGGGCTCTGGAAACACCATATATTTT.

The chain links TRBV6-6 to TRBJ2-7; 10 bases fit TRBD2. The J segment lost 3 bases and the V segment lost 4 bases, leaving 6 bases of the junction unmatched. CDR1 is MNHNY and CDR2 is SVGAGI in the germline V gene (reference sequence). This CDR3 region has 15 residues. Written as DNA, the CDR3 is TGTGCCAGCAGTTTGAGCGGGAGGGCCGGCTACGAGCAGTACTTC. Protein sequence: CASSLSGRAGYEQYF.

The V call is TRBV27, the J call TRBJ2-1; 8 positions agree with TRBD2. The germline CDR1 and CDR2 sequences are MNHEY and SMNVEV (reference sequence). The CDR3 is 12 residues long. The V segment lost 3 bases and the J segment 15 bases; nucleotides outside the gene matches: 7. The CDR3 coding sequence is TGTGCCAGCAGTTTGCCGGGAGGGTCCCCGTTCTTC. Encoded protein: CASSLPGGSPFF.

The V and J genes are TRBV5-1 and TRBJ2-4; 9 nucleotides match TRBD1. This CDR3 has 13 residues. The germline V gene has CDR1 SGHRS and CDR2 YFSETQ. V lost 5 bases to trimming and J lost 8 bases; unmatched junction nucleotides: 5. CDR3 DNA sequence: TGCGCCAGCAGGAAAGACAGGGGGGACATTCAGTACTTC. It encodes CASRKDRGDIQYF.

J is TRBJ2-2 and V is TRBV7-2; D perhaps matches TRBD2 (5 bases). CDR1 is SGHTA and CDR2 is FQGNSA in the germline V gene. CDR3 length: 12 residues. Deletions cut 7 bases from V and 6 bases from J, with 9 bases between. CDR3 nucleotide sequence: TGTGCCAGCAACCAGAGGGCCGGGGAGCTGTTTTTT. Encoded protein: CASNQRAGELFF. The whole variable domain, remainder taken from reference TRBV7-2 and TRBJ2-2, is GAGVSQSPSNKVTEKGKDVELRCDPISGHTALYWYRQSLGQGLEFLIYFQGNSAPDKSGLPSDRFSAERTGGSVSTLTIQRTQQEDSAVYLCASNQRAGELFFGEGSRLTVL.

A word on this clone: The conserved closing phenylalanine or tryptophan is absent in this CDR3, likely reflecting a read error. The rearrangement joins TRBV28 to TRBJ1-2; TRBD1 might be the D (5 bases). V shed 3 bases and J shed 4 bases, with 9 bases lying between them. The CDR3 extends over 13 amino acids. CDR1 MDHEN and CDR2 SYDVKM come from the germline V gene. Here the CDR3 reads CASSFGAVYGYTL. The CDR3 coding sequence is TGTGCCAGCAGTTTTGGGGCAGTCTATGGCTACACCCTC.

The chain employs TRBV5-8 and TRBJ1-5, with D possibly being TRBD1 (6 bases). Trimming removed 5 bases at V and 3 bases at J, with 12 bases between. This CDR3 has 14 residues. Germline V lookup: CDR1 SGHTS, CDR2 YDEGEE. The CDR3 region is CASSRGQLNQPQHF. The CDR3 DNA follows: TGTGCCAGCAGTCGTGGACAGCTCAATCAGCCCCAGCATTTT.